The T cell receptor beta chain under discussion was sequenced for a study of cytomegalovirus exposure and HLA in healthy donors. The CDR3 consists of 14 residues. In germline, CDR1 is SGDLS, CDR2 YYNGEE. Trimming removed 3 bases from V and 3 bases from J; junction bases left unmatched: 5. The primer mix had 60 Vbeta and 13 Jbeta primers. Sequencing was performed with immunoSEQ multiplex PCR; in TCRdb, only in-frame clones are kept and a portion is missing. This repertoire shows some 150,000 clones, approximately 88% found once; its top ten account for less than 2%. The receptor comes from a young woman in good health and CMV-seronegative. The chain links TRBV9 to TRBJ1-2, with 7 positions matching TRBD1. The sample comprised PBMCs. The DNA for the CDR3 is TGTGCCAGCAGCGGAACAGGGGCAGACTATGGCTACACCTTC. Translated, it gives CASSGTGADYGYTF.